This TCR beta chain was profiled in a study of regulatory T cells in long-lasting Graves disease. About the study: A definition of persistent Graves' disease required over 5 years of antithyroid drugs plus positive TSH receptor antibodies.

Time point of the sample: persistent/refractory GD, antithyroid drugs over 5 years with positive TRAb. With RNA extracted from PBMCs as input, the TCR library was made. Study-level findings and limits: Gene preferences differed: TRBV28, TRBJ1-2, TRBJ2-5 in persistent cases.

The CDR3 is 14 amino acids. V was shortened by 5 bases and J by 5 bases, with 13 bases between the two germline ends. Germline V CDR1 and CDR2: SGHTA, FQGNSA. Comments on this clonotype: The antigen is not known.

Libraries of TCR beta came from iRepertoire HTBI primers plus Arm-PCR of CDR3 regions. TCRdb recomputed calls from the multiplex PCR reads with MiXCR, one row per CDR3 protein. The sample contains around 430,000 distinct CDR3 sequences, approximately 23% of which appear only once. The sample here was peripheral blood mononuclear cells (PBMCs), taken when the disease was refractory, from a patient treated with antithyroid drugs. This TCR derives from a female donor with Graves disease. This chain uses TRBV7-2 with TRBJ1-3; D unclear. In nucleotides, the CDR3 is TGTGCCAGCAGCCGAGACCAGAGTAGAAACACCATATATTTT. Encoded protein: CASSRDQSRNTIYF.